In this sample, the clone carrying this T cell receptor beta chain turned up once. Antigen unknown. This sequence may be a read error, since a much larger clone differs from it by one base. Trimming pared 2 bases from V and 9 bases from J, leaving 7 bases between. The CDR3 length is 11 residues. Germline V gene data show CDR1 as MNHEY and CDR2 as SVGEGT. The second PCR ran about 6 to 11 cycles with a sample-barcoded 5' primer and J-beta primers. Each CDR3 protein gets one entry after TCRdb re-called the 5' RACE reads with MiXCR. The table records roughly 860,000 distinct CDR3 sequences, 62% of them present only once. The sample originates from a study of blood T cells in healthy people across ages. For the study at large: About one barcoded beta molecule was captured per two T cells (by template switching).

Overall study results and limits: With age, beta diversity per million T cells declined roughly linearly, significantly by 40.

The chain links TRBV6-2 or TRBV6-3 to TRBJ2-5; the D gene is possibly TRBD2 (5 bases). This sequence originates from a man aged 30-40 years in good health. What was sequenced was blood. The DNA for the CDR3 is TGTGCCAGCAGTTACACGGAGGCCCAGTACTTC. Translated, it gives CASSYTEAQYF.